Listed below are T cell receptor beta chains from one sample, sequenced in a study of T cells after yellow fever vaccination. TCRdb fed the 5' RACE reads into MiXCR, producing one record per CDR3 protein. The sample has under 300,000 distinct CDR3 sequences, 6.9% seen once; the top ten hold approximately 0.87%. The input for sequencing was CD4+ T cells sorted from PBMCs, taken 15 days after the yellow fever booster vaccination. The receptors stem from a man aged 30 to 39 who received the YFV17D yellow fever vaccine. The CDR3 runs from the conserved cysteine through the conserved F or W. The D gene is left open where the match is weak. Rows give clone size only sometimes, using once, few, many, or a class for an expanded clone.

clone_size,d_call,v_call,j_call,cdr3_length,cdr3_aa,cdr3_nt
-,TRBD2,TRBV18,TRBJ2-3,15,CASSPRLAGGDTQYF,TGTGCCAGCTCACCCAGACTAGCGGGAGGAGATACGCAGTATTTT
few,-,TRBV20-1,TRBJ1-4,12,CSASRPNEKLFF,TGCAGTGCTAGTCGGCCTAATGAAAAACTGTTTTTT
-,TRBD2,TRBV18,TRBJ2-3,17,CASSPALLAGRTDTQYF,TGTGCCAGCTCACCAGCTCTGCTAGCGGGACGCACAGATACGCAGTATTTT
many,TRBD2,TRBV6-5,TRBJ2-2,19,CASSYPLSGRGANTGELFF,TGTGCCAGCAGTTATCCCTTATCTGGGCGGGGGGCGAACACCGGGGAGCTGTTTTTT
many,TRBD2,TRBV12-3/TRBV12-4,TRBJ2-3,17,CASSFLAGGPVIDTQYF,TGTGCCAGCAGTTTCCTAGCGGGAGGGCCGGTCATAGATACGCAGTATTTT
few,-,TRBV6-2/TRBV6-3,TRBJ2-7,12,CASSYTNYEQYF,TGTGCCAGCAGTTACACGAATTACGAGCAGTACTTC
many,-,TRBV12-3/TRBV12-4,TRBJ2-5,15,CASSPSDRGRETQYF,TGTGCCAGCAGTCCTTCAGATCGGGGCAGGGAGACCCAGTACTTC
-,-,TRBV10-1,TRBJ2-1,14,CASSDPGEAAEQFF,TGCGCCAGCAGTGACCCGGGGGAGGCCGCTGAGCAGTTCTTC
many,-,TRBV7-6,TRBJ2-5,15,CASSSNRVPLETQYF,TGTGCCAGCAGCTCCAACAGGGTTCCCTTGGAGACCCAGTACTTC
-,TRBD2,TRBV10-3,TRBJ2-7,14,CAISGLAGTYEQYF,TGTGCCATCAGTGGACTAGCGGGAACCTACGAGCAGTACTTC
-,TRBD2,TRBV6-5,TRBJ2-1,15,CASTPGTSGSGEQFF,TGTGCCAGCACCCCCGGGACTAGCGGGAGCGGAGAGCAGTTCTTC
-,TRBD2,TRBV27,TRBJ2-1,18,CASSFTPPLAGTNNEQFF,TGTGCCAGCAGTTTTACCCCCCCCCTAGCGGGAACCAACAATGAGCAGTTCTTC
few,-,TRBV20-1,TRBJ1-2,12,CSARLQGSGYTF,TGCAGTGCTAGGCTCCAGGGTAGTGGCTACACCTTC
many,TRBD1,TRBV20-1,TRBJ1-2,13,CSAREDRFYGYTF,TGCAGTGCTAGAGAGGACAGGTTCTATGGCTACACCTTC
many,TRBD2,TRBV3-1,TRBJ2-1,16,CASSQRTSGRTNEQFF,TGTGCCAGCAGCCAACGCACTAGCGGGAGGACCAATGAGCAGTTCTTC
-,TRBD1,TRBV20-1,TRBJ1-5,15,CSARSWTGVNQPQHF,TGCAGTGCTAGAAGTTGGACAGGGGTCAATCAGCCCCAGCATTTT
many,-,TRBV7-9,TRBJ1-1,12,CASSLSNTRAFF,TGTGCCAGCAGCTTAAGTAATACCAGAGCTTTCTTT
many,-,TRBV12-3/TRBV12-4,TRBJ2-1,14,CASKPQTGYNEQFF,TGTGCCAGCAAACCCCAGACAGGCTACAATGAGCAGTTCTTC
many,TRBD2,TRBV5-1,TRBJ2-3,15,CASSLAPGGTDTQYF,TGCGCCAGCAGCTTGGCCCCGGGAGGAACAGATACGCAGTATTTT
-,-,TRBV29-1,TRBJ2-5,14,CSVDMDGLSQTQYF,TGCAGCGTTGATATGGACGGGTTGAGCCAGACCCAGTACTTC
few,-,TRBV6-5,TRBJ1-1,15,CASSYAGRLNTEAFF,TGTGCCAGCAGTTACGCCGGCAGGTTGAACACTGAAGCTTTCTTT
few,-,TRBV6-5,TRBJ1-2,13,CASTSSRLYGYTF,TGTGCCAGCACCTCCAGCAGATTGTATGGCTACACCTTC
many,-,TRBV5-1,TRBJ2-3,15,CASWDPGASTDTQYF,TGCGCCAGCTGGGATCCGGGAGCCAGCACAGATACGCAGTATTTT
few,-,TRBV10-3,TRBJ2-7,14,CAIRSGKSSYEQYF,TGTGCCATCAGATCCGGGAAAAGCTCCTACGAGCAGTACTTC
many,-,TRBV7-2,TRBJ2-3,14,CASSRGAGPDTQYF,TGTGCCAGCAGTCGCGGCGCGGGTCCAGATACGCAGTATTTT
few,-,TRBV6-2/TRBV6-3,TRBJ2-7,17,CATKPTNQARSPYEQYF,TGTGCCACCAAACCGACGAATCAAGCCAGGAGCCCCTACGAGCAGTACTTC
many,-,TRBV7-2,TRBJ1-3,15,CASSQQGSSGNTIYF,TGTGCCAGCAGCCAACAGGGTAGCTCTGGAAACACCATATATTTT
few,TRBD1,TRBV6-5,TRBJ2-1,14,CASKQGLAYNEQFF,TGTGCCAGCAAACAGGGGTTAGCCTACAATGAGCAGTTCTTC
few,-,TRBV4-3,TRBJ2-3,14,CASSQDLTTDTQYF,TGCGCCAGCAGCCAAGATCTTACCACAGATACGCAGTATTTT
-,-,TRBV5-1,TRBJ1-5,15,CASSSSWGSNQPQHF,TGCGCCAGCAGCTCCTCTTGGGGGAGCAATCAGCCCCAGCATTTT
few,-,TRBV30,TRBJ2-1,14,CAWSPGSANNEQFF,TGTGCCTGGTCACCGGGGAGCGCCAACAATGAGCAGTTCTTC
many,TRBD1,TRBV20-1,TRBJ2-4,15,CSAKTLGQTKNIQYF,TGCAGTGCTAAAACCCTGGGACAGACCAAAAACATTCAGTACTTC
few,-,TRBV7-4,TRBJ2-7,9,CARAYEQYF,TGTGCCAGGGCCTACGAGCAGTACTTC
-,TRBD2,TRBV28,TRBJ2-1,13,CAAVGGPRNEQFF,TGTGCCGCCGTGGGAGGGCCGAGGAATGAGCAGTTCTTC
-,-,TRBV29-1,TRBJ2-7,13,CSVGSGPPYEQYF,TGCAGCGTTGGGAGCGGGCCTCCCTACGAGCAGTACTTC
-,-,TRBV12-3/TRBV12-4,TRBJ2-1,13,CASSLSGSDEQFF,TGTGCCAGCAGTTTATCCGGGAGCGATGAGCAGTTCTTC
-,-,TRBV30,TRBJ2-1,12,CAWSIRGNEQFF,TGTGCCTGGAGTATACGAGGGAATGAGCAGTTCTTC
few,TRBD2,TRBV20-1,TRBJ2-1,16,CSARDPAGGTYNEQFF,TGCAGTGCTAGAGATCCCGCGGGAGGTACATACAATGAGCAGTTCTTC
few,-,TRBV20-1,TRBJ2-3,9,CSAGDTQYF,TGCAGTGCGGGAGATACGCAGTATTTT